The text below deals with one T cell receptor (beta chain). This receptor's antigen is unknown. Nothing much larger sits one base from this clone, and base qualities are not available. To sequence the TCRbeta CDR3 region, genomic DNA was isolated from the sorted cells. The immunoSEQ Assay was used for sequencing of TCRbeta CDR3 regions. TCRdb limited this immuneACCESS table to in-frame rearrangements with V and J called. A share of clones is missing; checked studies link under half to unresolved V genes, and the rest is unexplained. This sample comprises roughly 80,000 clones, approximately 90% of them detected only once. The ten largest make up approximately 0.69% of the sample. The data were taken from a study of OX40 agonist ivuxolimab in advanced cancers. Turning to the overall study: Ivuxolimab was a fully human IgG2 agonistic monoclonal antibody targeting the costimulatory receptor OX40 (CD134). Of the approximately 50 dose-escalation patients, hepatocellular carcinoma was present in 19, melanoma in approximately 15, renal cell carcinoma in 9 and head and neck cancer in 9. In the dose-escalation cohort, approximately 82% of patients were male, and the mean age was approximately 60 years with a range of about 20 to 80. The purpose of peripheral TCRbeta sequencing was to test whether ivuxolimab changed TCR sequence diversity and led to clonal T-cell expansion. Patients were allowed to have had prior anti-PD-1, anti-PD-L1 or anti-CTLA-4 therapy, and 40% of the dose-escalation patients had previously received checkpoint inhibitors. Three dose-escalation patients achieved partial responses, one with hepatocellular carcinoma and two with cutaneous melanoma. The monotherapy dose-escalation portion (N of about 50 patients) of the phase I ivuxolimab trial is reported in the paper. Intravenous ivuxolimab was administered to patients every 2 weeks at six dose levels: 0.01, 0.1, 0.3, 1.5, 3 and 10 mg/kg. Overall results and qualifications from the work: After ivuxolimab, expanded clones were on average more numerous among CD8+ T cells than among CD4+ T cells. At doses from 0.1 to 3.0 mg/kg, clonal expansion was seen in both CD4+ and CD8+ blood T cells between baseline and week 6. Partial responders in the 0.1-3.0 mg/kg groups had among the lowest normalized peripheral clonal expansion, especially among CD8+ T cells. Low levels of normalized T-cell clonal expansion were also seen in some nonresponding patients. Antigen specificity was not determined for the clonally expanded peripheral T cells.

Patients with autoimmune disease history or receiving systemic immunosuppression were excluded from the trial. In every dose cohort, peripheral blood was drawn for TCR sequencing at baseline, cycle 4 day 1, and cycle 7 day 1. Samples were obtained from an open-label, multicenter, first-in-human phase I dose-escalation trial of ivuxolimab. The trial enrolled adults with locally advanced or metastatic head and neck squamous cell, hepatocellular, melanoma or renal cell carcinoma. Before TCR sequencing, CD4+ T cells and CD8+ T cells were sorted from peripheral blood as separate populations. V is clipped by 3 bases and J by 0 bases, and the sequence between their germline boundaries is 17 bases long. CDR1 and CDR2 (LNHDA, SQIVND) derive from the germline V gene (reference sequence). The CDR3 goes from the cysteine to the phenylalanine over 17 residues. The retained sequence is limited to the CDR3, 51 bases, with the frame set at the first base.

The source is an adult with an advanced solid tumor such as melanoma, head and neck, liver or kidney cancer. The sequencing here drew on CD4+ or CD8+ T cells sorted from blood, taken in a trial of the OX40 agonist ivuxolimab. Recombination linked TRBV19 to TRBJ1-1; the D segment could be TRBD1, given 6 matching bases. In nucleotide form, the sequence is TGTGCCAGTAGTATCTTACAGGGTCTTTTTATGAACACTGAAGCTTTCTTT. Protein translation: CASSILQGLFMNTEAFF. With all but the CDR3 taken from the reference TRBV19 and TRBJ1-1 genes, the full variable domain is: DGGITQSPKYLFRKEGQNVTLSCEQNLNHDAMYWYRQDPGQGLRLIYYSQIVNDFQKGDIAEGYSVSREKKESFPLTVTSAQKNPTAFYLCASSILQGLFMNTEAFFGQGTRLTVV.